This is a list of T cell receptor beta chains from one sample in a study of CD8+ T cells in alopecia areata. The repertoire was sequenced with immunoSEQ multiplex PCR; TCRdb's copy has only in-frame clones and lacks some. The table has around 100,000 clones, roughly 56% seen once; the top ten hold about 3.7%. The input for sequencing was CD4+ T cells sorted from blood, taken at week 24, from a patient treated with tofacitinib. The receptors here all came from a human donor with alopecia areata. The CDR3 runs from the conserved cysteine through the conserved F or W. The D gene is left open where the match is weak. A clone size is listed for some rows: how often the clone was seen (once, few, many), or a class if it is expanded.

D gene: NA
J gene: TRBJ1-2
V gene: TRBV5-5
clone size: few
CDR3 protein: CASSQAEGQNYGYTF
CDR3 DNA: TGTGCCAGCAGCCAAGCGGAAGGACAAAACTATGGCTACACCTTC

D gene: NA
J gene: TRBJ2-5
V gene: TRBV21-1
clone size: NA
CDR3 protein: CASSKRVVQETQYF
CDR3 DNA: TGTGCCAGCAGCAAACGGGTCGTCCAAGAGACCCAGTACTTC

D gene: NA
J gene: TRBJ2-3
V gene: TRBV25-1
clone size: NA
CDR3 protein: CASTPSFRARRDTQYF
CDR3 DNA: TGTGCCAGCACTCCCTCCTTTCGAGCCCGGCGAGATACGCAGTATTTT

D gene: NA
J gene: TRBJ1-2
V gene: TRBV6-5
clone size: NA
CDR3 protein: CASRSTAIFNYGYTF
CDR3 DNA: TGTGCCAGCCGATCAACAGCCATCTTTAACTATGGCTACACCTTC

D gene: NA
J gene: TRBJ2-6
V gene: TRBV29-1
clone size: NA
CDR3 protein: CSVREGSGANVLTF
CDR3 DNA: TGCAGCGTTCGCGAGGGTAGTGGGGCCAACGTCCTGACTTTC

D gene: TRBD1
J gene: TRBJ1-5
V gene: TRBV23-1
clone size: NA
CDR3 protein: CASSRPRGQGPRQPQHF
CDR3 DNA: TGCGCCAGCAGCCGCCCTAGGGGACAGGGTCCAAGACAGCCCCAGCATTTT

D gene: NA
J gene: TRBJ2-7
V gene: TRBV4-2
clone size: NA
CDR3 protein: CASSQGSGDSYEQYF
CDR3 DNA: TGTGCCAGCAGCCAAGGGTCAGGGGACTCCTACGAGCAGTACTTC

D gene: NA
J gene: TRBJ2-5
V gene: TRBV19
clone size: NA
CDR3 protein: CASSIAGLPQETQYF
CDR3 DNA: TGTGCCAGTAGTATAGCGGGACTTCCCCAAGAGACCCAGTACTTC

D gene: TRBD2
J gene: TRBJ2-1
V gene: TRBV7-2
clone size: few
CDR3 protein: CASIVSGGAGEQFF
CDR3 DNA: TGTGCCAGCATCGTTAGCGGGGGGGCAGGTGAGCAGTTCTTC

D gene: NA
J gene: TRBJ2-2
V gene: TRBV29-1
clone size: few
CDR3 protein: CSVEGGQSYTGELFF
CDR3 DNA: TGCAGCGTTGAGGGGGGACAGAGCTACACCGGGGAGCTGTTTTTT

D gene: NA
J gene: TRBJ1-1
V gene: TRBV30
clone size: NA
CDR3 protein: CAWSKGRVEVTEAFF
CDR3 DNA: TGTGCCTGGAGTAAAGGCAGAGTAGAGGTCACTGAAGCTTTCTTT

D gene: TRBD1
J gene: TRBJ2-6
V gene: TRBV29-1
clone size: NA
CDR3 protein: CSVEGQGAEGANVLTF
CDR3 DNA: TGCAGCGTTGAAGGGCAGGGGGCGGAAGGGGCCAACGTCCTGACTTTC

D gene: NA
J gene: TRBJ2-1
V gene: TRBV30
clone size: NA
CDR3 protein: CAWSRRGVDEQFF
CDR3 DNA: TGTGCCTGGAGCCGAAGGGGAGTGGATGAGCAGTTCTTC

D gene: NA
J gene: TRBJ2-7
V gene: TRBV30
clone size: once
CDR3 protein: CAWSIQGYEQYF
CDR3 DNA: TGTGCCTGGAGCATCCAGGGTTACGAGCAGTACTTC

D gene: NA
J gene: TRBJ2-1
V gene: TRBV2
clone size: few
CDR3 protein: CASSEYVTSNEQFF
CDR3 DNA: TGTGCCAGCAGTGAGTATGTAACTTCCAATGAGCAGTTCTTC

D gene: NA
J gene: TRBJ2-1
V gene: TRBV30
clone size: NA
CDR3 protein: CAWARDGWTNEQFF
CDR3 DNA: TGTGCCTGGGCGAGGGACGGTTGGACGAATGAGCAGTTCTTC

D gene: TRBD1
J gene: TRBJ1-1
V gene: TRBV6-5
clone size: few
CDR3 protein: CASSQTGEKAFF
CDR3 DNA: TGTGCCAGCAGCCAGACAGGGGAAAAGGCTTTCTTT